The source of this T cell receptor beta chain is a study of shared clonotypes between healthy human individuals. Comments on this clone: Different DNA sequences within this sample yield the same CDR3.

The CDR3 has 15 amino acids. V was cut by 0 bases and J by 0 bases, with 8 bases left in between. Germline CDR1 reads SGHTA; CDR2 reads FQGNSA. The repertoire was sequenced with immunoSEQ multiplex PCR; TCRdb's copy has only in-frame clones and lacks some. The profile shows millions of clones, 85% to 95% of them singletons. This TCR was sampled from a young man in good health. Material: naive CD4+ T cells sorted from blood. Subset in this sample: CD45RA+ positively selected. V usage is TRBV7-2 and J usage is TRBJ1-1, with no clear D. CDR3 region: CASSLARGVNTEAFF. The CDR3 bases are TGTGCCAGCAGCTTAGCTCGGGGAGTGAACACTGAAGCTTTCTTT.